Listed below are T cell receptor beta chains from one sample, sequenced in a study of a mutant IDH1 vaccine in newly diagnosed glioma. These receptors' targets are unknown. Assay used: immunoSEQ multiplex PCR; TCRdb lists only in-frame clones, some missing. This repertoire shows 25,000 to 30,000 clones, around 80% found once; its top ten account for approximately 15%. The sequencing used PBMCs, collected from a glioma patient whose treatment included an IDH1 peptide vaccine. Every receptor here comes from a woman in her 30s with glioma. Both conserved end residues are part of each CDR3. The order of the fields is V gene, J gene, CDR3 protein.

>TRBV4-1|TRBJ1-2
CASSQGGGYTF
>TRBV9|TRBJ1-2
CASSVAPSVNYGYTF
>TRBV30|TRBJ2-5
CAWSAPLAGGRETQYF
>TRBV5-4|TRBJ2-7
CASSSGPEQYF
>TRBV7-2|TRBJ2-7
CASSLVDEQYF
>TRBV18|TRBJ1-1
CASSPRGLNTEAFF
>TRBV2|TRBJ1-2
CASSARALTGSGYTF
>TRBV6-5|TRBJ1-1
CASSPVTANTEAFF
>TRBV30|TRBJ1-2
CAWSGPGWGDYGYTF
>TRBV23-1|TRBJ1-2
CASSQGGNGYTF
>TRBV12-5|TRBJ1-5
CASGPGTGQPQHF
>TRBV29-1|TRBJ1-1
CSGSKGAWTEAFF
>TRBV2|TRBJ2-3
CASAVGPSLDTQYF
>TRBV2|TRBJ1-4
CASRRGLEKLFF
>TRBV6-6|TRBJ1-5
CASSYSETDGSLLALF
>TRBV5-1|TRBJ1-2
CASSLAPANYGYTF
>TRBV5-6|TRBJ2-7
CASSWDTGGSYEQYF
>TRBV10-3|TRBJ1-5
CAISEKGQGRDQPQHF
>TRBV2|TRBJ2-7
CAATGTGYYEQYF
>TRBV5-6|TRBJ1-1
CASMLQGTEAFF
>TRBV6-1|TRBJ1-6
CASREFGDNSPLHF
>TRBV9|TRBJ2-2
CASSVVGNTGELFF
>TRBV12-5|TRBJ1-5
CASGLAGTASYSNQPQHF
>TRBV6-5|TRBJ2-7
CASSYSGGPYEQYF
>TRBV6-5|TRBJ1-6
CASSPGSAGDSPLHF